This T cell receptor beta chain was profiled in a study of blood T cell repertoires in COVID-19. Only in-frame clones appear in the TCRdb table, and some are missing; sequencing was by immunoSEQ multiplex PCR. The sample lists 250,000 to 350,000 clones; about nine tenths were seen once. CDR1 SGDLS and CDR2 YYNGEE come from the germline V gene. The CDR3 is made up of 14 amino acids. Between the trimmed V and J ends, which lost 0 bases and 4 bases, there was a span of 8 bases. This receptor was identified in a woman between 50 and 59 years old who had recovered from COVID-19. Sequenced material: peripheral blood. The gene calls are TRBV9 and TRBJ1-5; D unclear. This CDR3 reads CASSVGPTNQPQHF. The DNA for the CDR3 is TGTGCCAGCAGCGTAGGTCCCACTAATCAGCCCCAGCATTTT.